One and the same sample provided the 13 T cell receptor beta chains below, sequenced in a study of OX40 agonist ivuxolimab in advanced cancers. This table comes from immunoSEQ multiplex PCR, and its TCRdb copy is limited to in-frame clones, with some not included. Of around 110,000 clones listed, 75% to 95% are singletons. The sequencing used CD4+ or CD8+ T cells sorted from blood, collected in a trial of the OX40 agonist ivuxolimab. The receptors originated from an adult with an advanced solid tumor such as melanoma, head and neck, liver or kidney cancer.

The chain employs TRBV15 and TRBJ1-2; weak D call: TRBD1 (5 bases). Per the germline V gene, CDR1 is LNHNV and CDR2 is YYDKDF (reference sequence). CDR3 length: 15 residues. V gave up 0 bases and J gave up 3 bases, with 11 bases separating them. The CDR3 protein is CATSRDGTGDYGYTF. The CDR3 region has the DNA TGTGCCACCAGCAGAGATGGGACTGGGGACTATGGCTACACCTTC.

This rearrangement joins TRBV6-6 to TRBJ1-6; D is unclear. The V end was cut by 2 bases, the J end by 0 bases, with 2 bases between. The germline V gene has CDR1 MNHNY and CDR2 SVGAGI (reference sequence). The CDR3 covers 14 residues. CDR3 in amino acids: CASSYLSYNSPLHF. The CDR3 bases are TGTGCCAGCAGTTACCTCTCCTATAATTCACCCCTCCACTTT.

The V call is TRBV2, the J call TRBJ2-7, with a tentative D call TRBD1 (6 bases). Germline V CDR1 and CDR2: SNHLY, FYNNEI. CDR3 length: 14 residues. V shed 7 bases and J shed 3 bases, with 16 bases lying between them. CDR3 sequence: CASNSQGQHYEQYF. In nucleotides, the CDR3 is TGTGCCAGCAATTCACAGGGCCAGCACTACGAGCAGTACTTC.

The V call is TRBV7-2, the J call TRBJ1-3, with D tentatively TRBD1 (5 bases). Germline values: CDR1 SGHTA, CDR2 FQGNSA. The CDR3 is made up of 14 amino acids. V shed 5 bases and J shed 3 bases, with 11 bases lying between them. Here the CDR3 reads CASSPGGDGNTIYF. The CDR3 nucleotides are TGTGCCAGCAGCCCCGGGGGGGATGGAAACACCATATATTTT.

V usage is TRBV5-1 and J usage is TRBJ1-6; D not certain. CDR1 is SGHRS and CDR2 is YFSETQ in the germline V gene. The ends were cut back, 4 bases at V and 0 bases at J, with 5 bases in the middle. The CDR3 spans 14 residues. CDR3 sequence: CASSMSSYNSPLHF. The CDR3 DNA is TGCGCCAGCAGCATGAGCTCCTATAATTCACCCCTCCACTTT.

V and J are TRBV10-1 and TRBJ2-1; 7 bases map to TRBD1. With 3 bases clipped from V and 12 bases from J, the junction kept 5 bases outside the gene matches. There are 12 residues in the CDR3. CDR1 and CDR2 (germline): WNHNN, SYGVQD (reference sequence). CDR3 DNA sequence: TGCGCCAGCAGTGAAGGGGCAGGGGGGCAGTTCTTC. Translation gives CASSEGAGGQFF.

The rearrangement links TRBV7-2 to TRBJ2-7; a weak D match, TRBD1 (7 bases). CDR1 and CDR2 (germline): SGHTA, FQGNSA. Trimming pared 1 base from V and 3 bases from J, leaving 13 bases between. This CDR3 has 15 amino acids. The CDR3 DNA is TGTGCCAGCAGCTTAGTCGCGGGACAGAGCTACGAGCAGTACTTC. Encoded protein: CASSLVAGQSYEQYF.

Turning to this clone: The junction does not match germline at one end; this may be a read error. The genes are TRBV30 and TRBJ1-5; 7 positions agree with TRBD1. The V gene's germline CDR1 is GTSNPN and CDR2 SVGIG (reference sequence). CDR3 length: 13 residues. In nucleotides, the CDR3 is TGTGTCTGGAATTGGGACAGAAATCAGCCCCAGCATTTT. It translates to CVWNWDRNQPQHF. Full variable domain (outside the CDR3, taken from reference TRBV30 and TRBJ1-5): SQTIHQWPATLVQPVGSPLSLECTVEGTSNPNLYWYRQAAGRGLQLLFYSVGIGQISSEVPQNLSASRPQDRQFILSSKKLLLSDSGFYLCVWNWDRNQPQHFGDGTRLSIL.

J is TRBJ1-5 and V is TRBV7-2; D is uncertain. The length of the CDR3 is 15 residues. From germline, CDR1 is SGHTA and CDR2 FQGNSA. The V end was cut by 1 base, the J end by 6 bases, with 13 bases between. The CDR3 protein is CASSLVARIPQPQHF. As DNA, the CDR3 is TGTGCCAGCAGCTTAGTCGCGAGAATCCCTCAGCCCCAGCATTTT.

The rearrangement joins TRBV4-3 to TRBJ2-3; D might be TRBD2 (5 bases). CDR1 is LGHNA and CDR2 is YSLEER in the germline V gene. The CDR3 has 14 amino acids. V lost 0 bases, J lost 2 bases, and 6 bases lay in between. The CDR3 DNA reads TGCGCCAGCAGCCAAGAGGGAGACACAGATACGCAGTATTTT. This sequence encodes CASSQEGDTDTQYF.

A single count supports this clone. The V and J genes are TRBV4-3 and TRBJ1-1; a possible D gene is TRBD1 (6 bases). Germline V gene data show CDR1 as LGHNA and CDR2 as YSLEER. The CDR3 spans 14 residues. Trimming pared 5 bases from V and 4 bases from J, leaving 14 bases between. DNA for the CDR3: TGCGCCAGCAGCAAGGGGGTCGTGGGCACTGAAGCTTTCTTT. Translation: CASSKGVVGTEAFF.

This clone was seen a few times. This sequence joins TRBV6-5 and TRBJ2-2; no reliable D call. The CDR3 extends over 11 amino acids. Looked up from germline, CDR1 is MNHEY and CDR2 is SVGAGI. CDR3 DNA sequence: TGTGCGGCCCGAGGCACCGGGGAGCTGTTTTTT. This codes for CAARGTGELFF.

The chain carries TRBV4-1 and TRBJ2-3; D may be TRBD1 (7 bases). The germline gives CDR1 MGHRA, CDR2 YSYEKL. V shed 0 bases and J shed 2 bases, with 9 bases lying between them. This CDR3 has 15 residues. CDR3 bases: TGCGCCAGCAGCCAAGACAGGGGGGACACAGATACGCAGTATTTT. Translation: CASSQDRGDTDTQYF.